The 8 T cell receptor beta chains listed next were all sequenced from one sample in a study of cytomegalovirus exposure and HLA in healthy donors. The PCR ran on 60 Vbeta and 13 Jbeta primers. Data came from immunoSEQ multiplex PCR; TCRdb stores just in-frame clones and leaves some out. This table holds under 130,000 clones, 78% found once. The sequenced material came from PBMCs. Receptor source: a man aged 25-45 years in good health and CMV-seronegative.

This chain connects TRBV28 to TRBJ1-1, with a weak D call TRBD1 (5 bases). The CDR3 consists of 14 residues. V gave up 2 bases and J gave up 4 bases, with 11 bases separating them. Germline loops: CDR1 MDHEN, CDR2 SYDVKM. The CDR3 spells CASSLLGEGTEAFF. CDR3 bases: TGTGCCAGCAGTTTACTAGGGGAGGGCACTGAAGCTTTCTTT.

This chain's CDR3 is CASSFSSGIGIETQYF. As DNA, the CDR3 is TGCGCCAGCAGCTTTTCTTCCGGGATCGGTATAGAGACCCAGTACTTC. The chain joins TRBV5-1 to TRBJ2-5, with D possibly matching TRBD2 (5 bases). The ends were cut back, 2 bases at V and 4 bases at J, with 18 bases in the middle. Germline V gives CDR1 SGHRS, CDR2 YFSETQ. The CDR3 is made up of 16 amino acids.

Comment on this clone: Its ends do not fully match the called genes, so a read error is possible. The chain links TRBV7-7 to TRBJ2-2, with 13 positions matching TRBD2. The germline CDR1 and CDR2 sequences are SSHAT and FNYEAQ (reference sequence). The CDR3 has 15 amino acids. CDR3: CASSFTSGGDGELFF. The CDR3 coding sequence is TGTGCTAGCAGCTTCACTAGCGGGGGGGACGGGGAGCTGTTTTTT.

The chain carries TRBV6-6 and TRBJ1-1; tentative D call: TRBD1 (6 bases). Germline V gene sequence: CDR1 MNHNY, CDR2 SVGAGI (reference sequence). There are 14 residues in the CDR3. V lost 8 bases to trimming and J lost 1 base, with 14 bases between them. CDR3 region: CASVRTVENTEAFF. In nucleotides, the CDR3 is TGTGCCAGCGTGAGGACAGTCGAGAACACTGAAGCTTTCTTT.

The rearrangement joins TRBV7-2 to TRBJ2-5, with D possibly matching TRBD2 (5 bases). Germline loops: CDR1 SGHTA, CDR2 FQGNSA. With 1 base removed from V and 7 bases from J, the gap between germline ends came to 13 bases. This CDR3 region has 14 residues. In DNA, the CDR3 is TGTGCCAGCAGCTTAGATCGGGGTGGCTCGACCCAGTACTTC. It codes for CASSLDRGGSTQYF.

The chain joins TRBV6-6 to TRBJ2-2; 9 bases are a match to TRBD2. Germline CDR1 is MNHNY and CDR2 is SVGAGI (reference sequence). V lost 0 bases and J lost 7; bases outside the gene matches: 6. There are 16 residues in the CDR3. The CDR3, as DNA: TGTGCCAGCAGTTACTCACAGAGCGGGGGGAGCGGGGAGCTGTTTTTT. It encodes CASSYSQSGGSGELFF.

V usage is TRBV11-2 and J usage is TRBJ1-6; TRBD1 might be the D (6 bases). V lost 5 bases and J lost 5, with 13 bases in between. CDR3 length: 15 residues. Germline V CDR1 and CDR2: SGHAT, FQNNGV. DNA of the CDR3: TGTGCCAGCAGCAGAAACAGGGTAGATAATTCACCCCTCCACTTT. Protein product: CASSRNRVDNSPLHF.

The chain combines TRBV9 with TRBJ1-6, with TRBD1 as a possible D gene (6 bases). CDR1 and CDR2 from the germline V gene are SGDLS and YYNGEE. Trimming removed 6 bases at V and 6 bases at J, with 13 bases between. The CDR3 runs to 14 residues. The CDR3 nucleotides read TGTGCCAGCACCGAAGGGGGTCTTAATTCACCCCTCCACTTT. Amino acid sequence: CASTEGGLNSPLHF.